The present T cell receptor beta chain was sequenced within a study of human T cells and chemical hapten exposure. At the level of the study: Patients were mainly female, each with alopecia areata, totalis or universalis. Study results and limitations: Among expanded TCRs, significantly more large CDR3 similarity clusters formed than among controls. Alopecia affecting every donor means their immune response may not match healthy people's.

The trim removed 5 bases at V and 1 base at J, leaving 6 bases unmatched. The CDR3 spans 16 residues. Germline CDR1 reads SGHRS; CDR2 reads YFSETQ. In TCRdb, the RACE reads were re-called with MiXCR into one record per CDR3 protein. The repertoire has some 190,000 distinct CDR3 sequences, more than 20% of them found once; the top ten carry under 8.5%. This clonotype was counted only a few times. Antigen: not known. Time point specified: patch test 1, 2 weeks after DPC sensitization. Indicated treatment: therapeutic diphenylcyclopropenone sensitization with weekly scalp DPC. This material consisted of whole blood, taken in connection with sensitization to the hapten diphenylcyclopropenone (DPC). The clonotype comes from a woman aged 45 to 65 with alopecia areata. Some clones in this sample may be carry-over from other donors' samples. This chain uses TRBV5-1 with TRBJ1-1, with 12 bases identical to TRBD1. The CDR3 DNA sequence: TGCGCCAGCAGGGCCGGGACAGGGGGCCGGAACACTGAAGCTTTCTTT. This translates into CASRAGTGGRNTEAFF.